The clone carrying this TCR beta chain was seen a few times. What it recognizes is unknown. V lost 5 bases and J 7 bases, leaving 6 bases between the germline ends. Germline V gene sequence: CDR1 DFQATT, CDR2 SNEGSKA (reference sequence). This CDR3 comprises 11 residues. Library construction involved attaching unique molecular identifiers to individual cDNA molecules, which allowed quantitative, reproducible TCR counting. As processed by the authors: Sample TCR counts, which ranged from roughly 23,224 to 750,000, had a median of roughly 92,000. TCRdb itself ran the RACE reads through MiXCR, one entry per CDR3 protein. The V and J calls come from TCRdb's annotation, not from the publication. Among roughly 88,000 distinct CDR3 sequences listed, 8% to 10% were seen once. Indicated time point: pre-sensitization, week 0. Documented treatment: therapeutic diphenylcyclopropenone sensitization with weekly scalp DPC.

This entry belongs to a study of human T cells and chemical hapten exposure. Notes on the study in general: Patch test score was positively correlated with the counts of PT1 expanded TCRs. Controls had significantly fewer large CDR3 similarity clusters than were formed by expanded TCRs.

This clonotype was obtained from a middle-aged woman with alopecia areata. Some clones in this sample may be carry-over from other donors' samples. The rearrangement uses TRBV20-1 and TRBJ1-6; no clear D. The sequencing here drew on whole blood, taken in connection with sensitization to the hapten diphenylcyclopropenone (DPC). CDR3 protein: CSALRNSPLHF. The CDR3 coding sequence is TGCAGTGCTCTGCGGAATTCACCCCTCCACTTT.